The 26 T cell receptor beta chains in this list originate from one sample, sequenced in a study of T-cell reconstitution after alpha-beta-depleted transplantation in children. Preparation of the TCRbeta library involved a method that used unique molecular identifiers. TCRdb reprocessed the PCR reads via MiXCR and lists one record per CDR3 protein. Of roughly 200,000 distinct CDR3 sequences listed, roughly 9% are singletons. Specimen: PBMCs from the stem cell graft donor, collected from the stem cell graft. All receptors come from a human donor who donated a stem cell graft to a child with acute lymphoblastic leukemia.

CDR3 sequence: CASRRAGSEQFF. In DNA form, the CDR3 reads TGTGCCAGCAGACGCGCGGGGAGTGAGCAGTTCTTC. The chain couples TRBV9 to TRBJ2-1; D may be TRBD2 (6 bases). Deletions cut 5 bases from V and 9 bases from J, with 12 bases between. CDR3 length: 12 amino acids. Germline V gives CDR1 SGDLS, CDR2 YYNGEE.

This clonotype was recorded at least ten times. V gene TRBV20-1 combines with J gene TRBJ2-2, with D unclear. Trimming pared 3 bases from V and 4 bases from J, leaving 9 bases between. Germline V lookup: CDR1 DFQATT, CDR2 SNEGSKA (reference sequence). The CDR3 is made up of 13 amino acids. In nucleotides, the CDR3 is TGCAGTGCTAGTTTGGGAACCACCGGGGAGCTGTTTTTT. It specifies CSASLGTTGELFF.

This clonotype was recorded many times. This rearrangement joins TRBV9 to TRBJ1-1, with no clear D. Germline CDR1 and CDR2: SGDLS and YYNGEE. V was shortened by 2 bases and J by 11 bases, with 13 bases between the two germline ends. The CDR3 is 12 residues long. CDR3 sequence: CASSVAGETAFF. As DNA, the CDR3 is TGTGCCAGCAGCGTCGCCGGGGAGACCGCTTTCTTT. Full variable domain (missing parts from reference TRBV9 and TRBJ1-1): DSGVTQTPKHLITATGQRVTLRCSPRSGDLSVYWYQQSLDQGLQFLIQYYNGEERAKGNILERFSAQQFPDLHSELNLSSLELGDSALYFCASSVAGETAFFGQGTRLTVV.

Written as DNA, the CDR3 is TGCAGTGCTCGGACTAGCGGGGGGGCCAATGAGCAGTTCTTC. Amino acids: CSARTSGGANEQFF. This chain uses TRBV20-1 with TRBJ2-1; the match to TRBD2 covers 15 bases. Trimming at V came to 5 bases and at J to 6 bases, leaving 2 bases not matched to a gene. Germline lookup yields CDR1 DFQATT and CDR2 SNEGSKA (reference sequence). This CDR3 is 14 amino acids long.

The sample holds many counts of this clonotype. The chain couples TRBV6-2 or TRBV6-3 to TRBJ2-2; TRBD1 aligns across 9 bases. With V trimmed by 6 bases and J by 7 bases, 9 bases remained unmatched. The CDR3 runs to 15 residues. The germline V gene has CDR1 MNHEY and CDR2 SVGEGT. As DNA, the CDR3 is TGTGCCAGCAGCTCCCTGGACAGGGGTTTCGGGGAGCTGTTTTTT. This sequence encodes CASSSLDRGFGELFF.

This clonotype occurred a few times. V and J are TRBV27 and TRBJ1-4, with TRBD1 matching over 8 bases. Germline CDR1 MNHEY, CDR2 SMNVEV (reference sequence). The CDR3 spans 17 residues. Losses at the gene ends were 7 bases for V and 6 bases for J; bases not matched to a gene: 16. The CDR3 loop is CASTHSGLQGVYEKLFF. In DNA, the CDR3 is TGTGCCAGCACTCATTCCGGCTTACAGGGGGTTTATGAAAAACTGTTTTTT.

V gene TRBV4-2 combines with J gene TRBJ1-2; no definite D call. This CDR3 is built from 14 residues. The V gene's germline CDR1 is LGHNA and CDR2 YNFKEQ. V lost 0 bases, J lost 1 base, and 6 bases lay in between. This chain's CDR3 is CASSQDFDNYGYTF. In nucleotides, the CDR3 is TGTGCCAGCAGCCAAGACTTCGATAACTATGGCTACACCTTC.

This clonotype was seen only a few times. The rearrangement joins TRBV2 to TRBJ1-6, with a possible D match to TRBD1 (5 bases). V gave up 7 bases and J gave up 9 bases, with 16 bases separating them. In germline, CDR1 is SNHLY, CDR2 FYNNEI. The CDR3 is 14 amino acids. CDR3 DNA sequence: TGTGCCAGCACCCTCAGGGCCGAGGGTTCACCCCTCCACTTT. Translating gives CASTLRAEGSPLHF.

This clonotype was detected many times. J is TRBJ2-7 and V is TRBV12-3 or TRBV12-4, with a possible D match to TRBD1 (6 bases). The CDR3 runs to 15 residues. With 6 bases removed from V and 0 bases from J, the gap between germline ends came to 15 bases. The CDR3 is CASSLTGTISYEQYF. CDR3 sequence (DNA): TGTGCCAGCAGCTTAACCGGGACAATCTCCTACGAGCAGTACTTC.

This clonotype was observed at least ten times. V usage is TRBV4-2 and J usage is TRBJ1-3; D unresolved. Trimming took 0 bases from V and 1 from J, leaving 4 bases between them. CDR1 and CDR2 (germline): LGHNA, YNFKEQ. The CDR3 is 14 residues long. DNA for the CDR3: TGTGCCAGCAGCCAAGAGGGTTCTGGAAACACCATATATTTT. It specifies CASSQEGSGNTIYF.

This chain links TRBV29-1 with TRBJ2-1, with D perhaps matching TRBD2 (5 bases). V lost 1 base and J 2 bases, leaving 18 bases between the germline ends. The germline gives CDR1 SQVTM, CDR2 ANQGSEA. The CDR3 has 17 residues. The CDR3 loop reads CSVEGIEEGLTYNEQFF. CDR3 DNA sequence: TGCAGCGTTGAAGGTATTGAAGAGGGCCTTACCTACAATGAGCAGTTCTTC.

The sample holds many counts of this clonotype. The chain uses TRBV29-1 and TRBJ1-2; D not certain. The CDR3 has 14 residues. The germline V and J ends were trimmed by 7 bases and 0 bases, with 15 bases remaining between them. From germline, CDR1 is SQVTM and CDR2 ANQGSEA. The CDR3 region has the DNA TGCAGCGCCCAAGGCGGGGTTGCTAACTATGGCTACACCTTC. Residues: CSAQGGVANYGYTF.

There are many counts of this clonotype. The rearrangement joins TRBV6-4 to TRBJ2-3; 10 nucleotides agree with TRBD2. J was trimmed by 6 bases and V by 0 bases; bases with no gene match: 3. CDR1 is MRHNA, CDR2 SNTAGT, per germline. The CDR3 spans 15 residues. CDR3 in amino acids: CASSDSISGGDTQYF. The CDR3 DNA sequence: TGTGCCAGCAGTGACTCGATTAGCGGGGGGGATACGCAGTATTTT.

Many counts were recorded for this clonotype. Sequence at one end of the junction differs from germline and may be a read error. The chain couples TRBV5-1 to TRBJ2-3; the match to TRBD1 covers 8 bases. Germline CDR1 and CDR2: SGHRS and YFSETQ. The CDR3 is 14 amino acids. The CDR3 bases are TGTGCCAGCAGCTTGGACAGGGGCACAGATACGCAGTATTTT. Translation: CASSLDRGTDTQYF. The entire variable domain, with the rest obtained from reference TRBV5-1 and TRBJ2-3, is as follows: KAGVTQTPRYLIKTRGQQVTLSCSPISGHRSVSWYQQTPGQGLQFLFEYFSETQRNKGNFPGRFSGRQFSNSRSEMNVSTLELGDSALYLCASSLDRGTDTQYFGPGTRLTVL.

The chain joins TRBV3-1 to TRBJ2-7; 7 positions agree with TRBD1. The CDR3 totals 15 residues. CDR1 is LGHDT, CDR2 YNNKEL, per germline (reference sequence). The V segment lost 11 bases and the J segment 3 bases; nucleotides outside the gene matches: 16. Written as DNA, the CDR3 is TGTGCCTGCTCCACAGAGACAGGGAAAGTCTACGAGCAGTACTTC. Amino acid sequence: CACSTETGKVYEQYF.

A few counts support this clonotype. This chain uses TRBV7-9 with TRBJ2-7; D is ambiguous. CDR3 length: 15 amino acids. Trimming removed 5 bases from V and 2 bases from J, with 16 bases in between. Germline assignment: CDR1 SEHNR and CDR2 FQNEAQ (reference sequence). Written as DNA, the CDR3 is TGTGCCAGCAGCGACCTTAGATCATTCACCTACGAGCAGTACTTC. This sequence encodes CASSDLRSFTYEQYF.

This chain uses TRBV13 with TRBJ1-2; D remains unclear. Trimming took 10 bases from V and 6 from J, leaving 27 bases between them. Germline assignment: CDR1 PRHDT and CDR2 FYEKMQ (reference sequence). The CDR3 consists of 16 residues. The CDR3 is CAMGPWLLASRNGYTF. In nucleotides, the CDR3 is TGTGCCATGGGCCCCTGGCTCCTCGCTTCTAGAAATGGCTACACCTTC. Supplemented by reference TRBV13 and TRBJ1-2, the full variable domain reads AAGVIQSPRHLIKEKRETATLKCYPIPRHDTVYWYQQGPGQDPQFLISFYEKMQSDKGSIPDRFSAQQFSDYHSELNMSSLELGDSALYFCAMGPWLLASRNGYTFGSGTRLTVV.

This clonotype was counted ten times or more. The V call is TRBV24-1, the J call TRBJ1-2; unclear D gene. V dropped 1 base and J dropped 8 bases, with 10 bases sitting between them. The CDR3 covers 13 residues. Germline CDR1 and CDR2: KGHDR and SFDVKD. The CDR3 DNA reads as TGTGCCACCAGTGATTTCCCCCGGCGGGGCTACACCTTC. As protein: CATSDFPRRGYTF.

The chain uses TRBV19 and TRBJ2-1; 10 nucleotides agree with TRBD1. Trimming took 6 bases from V and 7 from J; bases not matched to a gene: 12. Germline V gene lookup returns CDR1 LNHDA and CDR2 SQIVND (reference sequence). CDR3 size: 16 residues. The CDR3, as DNA: TGTGCCAGTAGGGGGGCGACAGGGGGCTTGGGGAATGAGCAGTTCTTC. This gives the protein CASRGATGGLGNEQFF.

The chain recombines TRBV20-1 with TRBJ2-3, with D perhaps matching TRBD1 or TRBD2 (6 bases each). Germline V gives CDR1 DFQATT, CDR2 SNEGSKA (reference sequence). The CDR3 extends over 14 amino acids. The V gene lost 6 bases and the J gene lost 2 bases, with 15 bases spanning the gap. Here the CDR3 reads CSAPVGGHTDTQYF. CDR3 coding DNA: TGCAGTGCCCCTGTTGGGGGGCACACAGATACGCAGTATTTT.

The table lists this clonotype with a few counts. The V gene is TRBV7-2, the J gene TRBJ2-6; D is unresolved. CDR1 SGHTA and CDR2 FQGNSA come from the germline V gene. V lost 0 bases and J 1 base, leaving 7 bases between the germline ends. The CDR3 contains 16 residues. For the CDR3, the DNA is TGTGCCAGCAGCTTAGCGTGGGGTTCTGGGGCCAACGTCCTGACTTTC. Protein product: CASSLAWGSGANVLTF. Complete variable domain (other parts from reference TRBV7-2 and TRBJ2-6): GAGVSQSPSNKVTEKGKDVELRCDPISGHTALYWYRQSLGQGLEFLIYFQGNSAPDKSGLPSDRFSAERTGGSVSTLTIQRTQQEDSAVYLCASSLAWGSGANVLTFGAGSRLTVL.

This clonotype was seen ten or more times. CDR3 DNA sequence: TGTGCCAGCAGTTACCAGGGCGATACGCAGTATTTT. Translated: CASSYQGDTQYF. The chain combines TRBV27 with TRBJ2-3; D perhaps matches TRBD1 (5 bases). CDR3 length equals 12 residues. CDR1 MNHEY and CDR2 SMNVEV come from the germline V gene (reference sequence). V was pared by 4 bases and J by 6 bases, with 8 bases between.

This clonotype was detected many times. The chain employs TRBV6-6 and TRBJ1-1, with unresolved D. The germline V gene encodes CDR1 MNHNY and CDR2 SVGAGI (reference sequence). The CDR3 consists of 13 residues. The ends were cut back, 4 bases at V and 0 bases at J, with 6 bases in the middle. Here the CDR3 reads CASSSAVNTEAFF. CDR3 nucleotides: TGTGCCAGCAGTTCAGCGGTGAACACTGAAGCTTTCTTT.

About this clonotype itself: A much more abundant neighbour one base away suggests this may be a read error. The genes are TRBV11-2 and TRBJ1-3; D unresolved. The CDR3 spans 14 residues. Germline V gives CDR1 SGHAT, CDR2 FQNNGV. CDR3 region: CAISLYVEANTIYF. The CDR3 coding sequence is TGTGCCATCAGCTTATACGTAGAGGCAAACACCATATATTTT.

The table lists this clonotype with many counts. V usage is TRBV10-3 and J usage is TRBJ2-1, with D possibly TRBD2 on 5 matching bases. Germline CDR1 is ENHRY and CDR2 is SYGVKD. V lost 11 bases, J lost 7 bases, and 12 bases lay in between. This CDR3 comprises 11 residues. DNA for the CDR3: TGTGCCCACGGGGTTGAAAATGAGCAGTTCTTC. Translating gives CAHGVENEQFF.

This clonotype was seen ten or more times. CDR3 nucleotide sequence: TGCAGCGTTGGGACACCAAACACCGGGATTTCCTACAATGAGCAGTTCTTC. Translating it yields CSVGTPNTGISYNEQFF. This chain links TRBV29-1 with TRBJ2-1; D assignment may be TRBD1 or TRBD2 (5 bases each). The CDR3 length is 17 residues. The V end was cut by 4 bases, the J end by 1 base, with 20 bases between. Germline values: CDR1 SQVTM, CDR2 ANQGSEA.